Reported below is one T cell receptor (beta chain). Its antigen is not known. The primer mix had 60 Vbeta and 13 Jbeta primers. The repertoire was sequenced with immunoSEQ multiplex PCR; TCRdb's copy has only in-frame clones and lacks some. This table holds 65,000 to 85,000 clones, more than 80% found once. The CDR3 runs to 13 residues. V lost 5 bases and J 9 bases, leaving 14 bases between the germline ends. Germline V CDR1 and CDR2: SGHTA, FQGNSA. The sample originates from a study of cytomegalovirus exposure and HLA in healthy donors. Study-wide results and limits: A later analysis associated 15,000 or so TCR beta sequences with HLA alleles at a 0.05 false discovery rate. A later analysis found most CMV-associated TCR beta chains apparently HLA-restricted. Sequencing probably produced one cluster of sequence variants that were highly shared. Later on, a genetic analysis was performed. It linked a missense variant in DCLRE1C with V- and J-gene trimming of TCR beta.

The genes are TRBV7-2 and TRBJ2-1; D may be TRBD2 (6 bases). Sequenced material: PBMCs. This receptor was identified in a woman aged 25 to 45 in good health and CMV-seronegative. The CDR3 DNA sequence: TGTGCCAGCAGCACCCGGGAGCAGACTGAGCAGTTCTTC. Protein: CASSTREQTEQFF.